This T cell receptor (beta chain) was observed in a study of T-cell reconstitution after alpha-beta-depleted transplantation in children (TCRdb year 2016). In terms of the full investigation: Using TCR repertoire profiling, the study quantitatively followed how T-cell immune reconstitution unfolded in children after TCRalphabeta/CD19-depleted allogeneic hematopoietic cell transplantation. Overall study results and their limits: In some patients, the high TCRbeta diversity seen at day 60 was put down to recipient T cells and intrathymic progenitors that had survived conditioning. Over the following months the frequencies of hyperexpanded clones went down, and after one year T-cell counts and TCRbeta diversity were mostly credited to newly produced T cells. Apparently early alphabetaT-cell count recovery about two months after transplant reportedly relied on only several hundred rapidly expanded clones derived from non-depleted graft cells.

The receptor library was made with PCR. Instrument on record: Illumina HiSeq 2500. TCR library preparation used molecular barcoding, with unique molecular identifiers applied to normalize quantification of the TCRbeta repertoire. In-frame beta chains were kept once TCRdb had trimmed the public reads at Q25 with fastp and called clones with MiXCR. Entries are consolidated by CDR3 protein sequence, retaining the most common genes and DNA. Within this sample are about 830,000 distinct CDR3 sequences, with under 20% of them counted one time only. The ten largest clonotypes hold just under 5% of the sample. This clonotype was counted only a few times. The specificity of this receptor is unknown. Nothing much larger sits one base from this clone, and base qualities are not available. The sample's treatment or condition label, decoded: allogeneic hematopoietic cell transplantation with graft depleted of TCRalphabeta T cells and CD19 B cells. The transplant recipients were children given TCRalphabeta/CD19-depleted allogeneic hematopoietic cell grafts.

The sequencing used PBMCs, mostly from graft donor cells, collected 360 days after TCRalphabeta/CD19-depleted stem cell transplant. The receptor's source is a male patient younger than 18 who had a stem cell transplant for acute lymphoblastic leukemia, so the T cells may come from the graft donor.

For the CDR3, the sequence is CASSLYRPAGDEQYF. The base sequence is TGTGCCAGCAGTTTATATCGGCCAGCAGGGGACGAGCAGTACTTC. Here the chain combines TRBV12-3 or TRBV12-4 and TRBJ2-7; the D region possibly corresponds to TRBD1 (6 bases align). A distance of 16 bases separates the germline ends of V and J, which lose 2 bases and 5 bases respectively. From cysteine to phenylalanine, the CDR3 is 15 amino acids long. The read is trimmed to its CDR3 DNA, 45 bases read in frame from base 1.